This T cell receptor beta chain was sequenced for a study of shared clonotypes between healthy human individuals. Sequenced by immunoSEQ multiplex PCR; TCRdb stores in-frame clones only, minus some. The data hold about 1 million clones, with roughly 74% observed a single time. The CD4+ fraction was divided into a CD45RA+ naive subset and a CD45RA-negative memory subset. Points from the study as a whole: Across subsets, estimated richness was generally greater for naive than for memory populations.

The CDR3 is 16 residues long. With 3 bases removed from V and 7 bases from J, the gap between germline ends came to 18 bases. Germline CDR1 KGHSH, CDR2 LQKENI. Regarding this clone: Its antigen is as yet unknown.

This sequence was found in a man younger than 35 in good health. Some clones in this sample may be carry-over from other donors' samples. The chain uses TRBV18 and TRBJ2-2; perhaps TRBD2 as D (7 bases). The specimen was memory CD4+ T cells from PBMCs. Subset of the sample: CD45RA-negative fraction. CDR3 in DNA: TGTGCCAGCTCACCGAGGGGGGGCGCATCAATCGGGGAGCTGTTTTTT. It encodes CASSPRGGASIGELFF.